This T cell receptor (beta chain) was recovered during a study of CD8 T cells in ankylosing spondylitis. Study results and caveats: Reportedly, disease-linked clones are significantly enriched in ankylosing spondylitis patients' matched synovial fluid. Within ankylosing spondylitis blood, a TCR beta motif made up of eight highly homologous variants appeared to be characteristic.

Germline CDR1 and CDR2: SGHTA and FQGNSA. V lost 0 bases and J 0 bases, leaving 9 bases between the germline ends. This CDR3 region has 16 residues. TCR beta libraries were made by quantitative 5'-RACE with molecular barcodes. TCRdb re-analysed the 5' RACE reads in MiXCR, keeping a single row per CDR3 protein. Among roughly 700,000 distinct CDR3 sequences listed, 19% were seen once. This clonotype was seen a handful of times. Its cognate antigen is unknown. The V gene is TRBV7-2, the J gene TRBJ2-1; D is ambiguous. The sample consisted of blood, either unsorted or a sorted T cell fraction (not recorded which). The sequence was obtained from a male donor with ankylosing spondylitis. The CDR3, as DNA: TGTGCCAGCAGCTTAGCCAAACTAAGCTCCTACAATGAGCAGTTCTTC. Encoded protein: CASSLAKLSSYNEQFF.